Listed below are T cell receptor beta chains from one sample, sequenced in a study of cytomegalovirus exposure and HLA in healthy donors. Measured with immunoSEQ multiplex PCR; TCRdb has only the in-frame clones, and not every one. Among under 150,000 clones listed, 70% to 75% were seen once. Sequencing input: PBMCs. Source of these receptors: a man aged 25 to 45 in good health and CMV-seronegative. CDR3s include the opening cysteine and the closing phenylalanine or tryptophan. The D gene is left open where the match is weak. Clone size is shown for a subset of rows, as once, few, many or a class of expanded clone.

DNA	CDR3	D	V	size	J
TGTGCCAGCAGCGTAGTTGAGCGGGAGAGTGAGCAGTTCTTC	CASSVVERESEQFF	TRBD2	TRBV9	NA	TRBJ2-1
TGTGCCAGCAGTGAAGCGGGGGCGGGACAGGGGTACAATGAGCAGTTCTTC	CASSEAGAGQGYNEQFF	TRBD1	TRBV2	few	TRBJ2-1
TGCAGCGTTGAACCAGGGGACCAAGAGACCCAGTACTTC	CSVEPGDQETQYF	NA	TRBV29-1	NA	TRBJ2-5
TGTGCCAGCAGCCAGAGACTAGTAGGAAACGAGCAGTACTTC	CASSQRLVGNEQYF	NA	TRBV6-6	NA	TRBJ2-7
TGTGCCAGCAGCCCCCGGGAGAACTACGAGCAGTACTTC	CASSPRENYEQYF	NA	TRBV7-2	once	TRBJ2-7
TGTGCCAGCAGCCCTCACGATGGGGGGGAGACCCAGTACTTC	CASSPHDGGETQYF	NA	TRBV7-2	NA	TRBJ2-5
TGCGCCAGCAGCTTGGCCGCGGGGGACGGGGAGCTGTTTTTT	CASSLAAGDGELFF	TRBD2	TRBV5-1	NA	TRBJ2-2
TGTGCCAGCAGTTTTTCAGGGGTAGAAGGCTACACCTTC	CASSFSGVEGYTF	NA	TRBV6-6	NA	TRBJ1-2
TGCGCCAGGGGGGGGACCCAGTACTTC	CARGGTQYF	NA	TRBV5-1	NA	TRBJ2-5
TGTGCCAGCTCACCTGACAGGGGTGCGGCTACTGAAGCTTTCTTT	CASSPDRGAATEAFF	TRBD1	TRBV18	NA	TRBJ1-1
TGTGCCATCCAGGACAGGGACCAAGAGACCCAGTACTTC	CAIQDRDQETQYF	TRBD1	TRBV10-3	few	TRBJ2-5
TGTGCCAGCAGCCGACTCGCGACAGATACGCAGTATTTT	CASSRLATDTQYF	NA	TRBV7-3	many	TRBJ2-3
TGTGCCAGCAGCTTAGCCCCCGGGACAGGGGGCGACGAGCAGTACTTC	CASSLAPGTGGDEQYF	TRBD1	TRBV7-2	once	TRBJ2-7
TGTGCCAGCAGCTCAACGGGTAGCGGGACCGGGGAGCTGTTTTTT	CASSSTGSGTGELFF	TRBD2	TRBV5-4	NA	TRBJ2-2
TGTGCCAGCAGCCCCCCCGGGAGTTGGAACACTGAAGCTTTCTTT	CASSPPGSWNTEAFF	NA	TRBV9	NA	TRBJ1-1
TGTGCCAGCAGTGATCTAAGTGCGAACACGGGGGAGCAGTACTTC	CASSDLSANTGEQYF	NA	TRBV25-1	once	TRBJ2-7
TGTGCCAGCAATTTAGACGGGGGGGCGGGAGAGACCCAGTACTTC	CASNLDGGAGETQYF	TRBD2	TRBV6-1	NA	TRBJ2-5
TGTGCCAGCAGCCCGTCTCGGGGACTAGCGAATGAGCAGTTCTTC	CASSPSRGLANEQFF	TRBD2	TRBV7-3	NA	TRBJ2-1
TGCGCCAGCAGCCAAGATAGAGGAGTTGTCGAAGCTTTCTTT	CASSQDRGVVEAFF	NA	TRBV4-3	once	TRBJ1-1
TGTGCCAGCAGCTTATCAGACAGGGTTAATTCACCCCTCCACTTT	CASSLSDRVNSPLHF	TRBD1	TRBV6-6	NA	TRBJ1-6
TGTGCCAGCAGTGTATCGGGACAGGGGGCACGGGAGACCCAGTACTTC	CASSVSGQGARETQYF	TRBD1	TRBV25-1	NA	TRBJ2-5
TGTGCCAGCAGCTTTGGGACAGTCCTATCTGGGGCCAACGTCCTGACTTTC	CASSFGTVLSGANVLTF	TRBD1	TRBV5-8	NA	TRBJ2-6
TGTGCCAGCAGCCCATTCAGTGAAGCTTTCTTT	CASSPFSEAFF	NA	TRBV7-2	few	TRBJ1-1
TGTGCCAGCAGTTTAGTGGCAGGGGCTAACTATGGCTACACCTTC	CASSLVAGANYGYTF	NA	TRBV27	few	TRBJ1-2
TGCAGCGTTGAATTGGGACAGGGGGCGCGGTACTTC	CSVELGQGARYF	TRBD1	TRBV29-1	once	TRBJ2-7
TGCGCCAGCAGCACAGACGTAATAGCCAAAAACATTCAGTACTTC	CASSTDVIAKNIQYF	NA	TRBV5-1	NA	TRBJ2-4
TGTGCCAGCAGCTTAGAACAGGGGGGGTACACCTTC	CASSLEQGGYTF	TRBD1	TRBV11-2	NA	TRBJ1-2
TGTGCTAGCAGCTTAGGGAGGGCTACCACAGATACGCAGTATTTT	CASSLGRATTDTQYF	TRBD2	TRBV7-7	NA	TRBJ2-3
TGTGCCAGCAGCCCTAGGGGGTATGGAAACACCATATATTTT	CASSPRGYGNTIYF	NA	TRBV5-6	NA	TRBJ1-3
TGTGCCAGCTCACCTAAGGAGATTCTGAACACTGAAGCTTTCTTT	CASSPKEILNTEAFF	NA	TRBV18	NA	TRBJ1-1
TGTGCCAGCAGAACCCTTCAGGGGGCTACCGGGGAGCTGTTTTTT	CASRTLQGATGELFF	TRBD1	TRBV27	NA	TRBJ2-2
TGTGCCAGCAGCCCCGGACCCGGACAGGGGGATCAGCCCCAGCATTTT	CASSPGPGQGDQPQHF	TRBD1	TRBV7-8	few	TRBJ1-5
TGCGCCAGCAGCCAAGGGTTTTGGTGGCTAGCGGGGAACAATGAGCAGTTCTTC	CASSQGFWWLAGNNEQFF	TRBD2	TRBV4-3	NA	TRBJ2-1
TGTGCCAGCAGTCCGGGACAGGGGACAATTCAGTACTTC	CASSPGQGTIQYF	TRBD1	TRBV28	NA	TRBJ2-4
TGTGCCAGCAGTCTAGACGGTAACTATGGCTACACCTTC	CASSLDGNYGYTF	NA	TRBV6-5	NA	TRBJ1-2
TGCGCCAGCAGCGGGAGGCTAGCGGGAAACATTCAGTACTTC	CASSGRLAGNIQYF	TRBD2	TRBV10-1	NA	TRBJ2-4
TGTGCCATCAGTGAGTCGACGTCAGGGGGTAATGAAAAACTGTTTTTT	CAISESTSGGNEKLFF	TRBD1	TRBV10-3	NA	TRBJ1-4
TGTGCCAGCAGCCAAATGATGGACAGGGGGCTGAATGAAAAACTGTTTTTT	CASSQMMDRGLNEKLFF	TRBD1	TRBV4-2	NA	TRBJ1-4